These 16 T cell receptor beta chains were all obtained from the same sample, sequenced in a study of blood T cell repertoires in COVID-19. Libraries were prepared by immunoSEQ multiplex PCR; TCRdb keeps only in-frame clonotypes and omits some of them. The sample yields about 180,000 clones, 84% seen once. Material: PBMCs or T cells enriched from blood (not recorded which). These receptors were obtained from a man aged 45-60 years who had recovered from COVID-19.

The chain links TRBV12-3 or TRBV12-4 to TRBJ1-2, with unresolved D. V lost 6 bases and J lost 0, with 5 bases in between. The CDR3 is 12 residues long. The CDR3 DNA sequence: TGTGCCAGCAGCGGTCCTAACTATGGCTACACCTTC. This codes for CASSGPNYGYTF.

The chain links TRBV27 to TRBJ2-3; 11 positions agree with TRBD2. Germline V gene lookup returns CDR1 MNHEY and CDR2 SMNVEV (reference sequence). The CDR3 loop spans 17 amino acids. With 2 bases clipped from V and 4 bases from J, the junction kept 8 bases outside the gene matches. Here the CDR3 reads CASSLNIAGGPSDTQYF. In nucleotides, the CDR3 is TGTGCCAGCAGTTTAAACATAGCGGGGGGGCCCTCAGATACGCAGTATTTT.

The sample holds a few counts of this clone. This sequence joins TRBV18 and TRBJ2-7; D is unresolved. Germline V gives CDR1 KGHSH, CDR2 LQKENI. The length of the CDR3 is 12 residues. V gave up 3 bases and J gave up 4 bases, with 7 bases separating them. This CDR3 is CASSPTQYEQYF. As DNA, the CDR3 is TGTGCCAGCTCACCTACACAATACGAGCAGTACTTC.

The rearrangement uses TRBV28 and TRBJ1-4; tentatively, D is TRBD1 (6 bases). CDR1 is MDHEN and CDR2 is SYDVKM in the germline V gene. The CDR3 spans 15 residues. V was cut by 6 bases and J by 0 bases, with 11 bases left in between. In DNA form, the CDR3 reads TGTGCCAGCAGCCGCCCAGGGGCAACTAATGAAAAACTGTTTTTT. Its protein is CASSRPGATNEKLFF.

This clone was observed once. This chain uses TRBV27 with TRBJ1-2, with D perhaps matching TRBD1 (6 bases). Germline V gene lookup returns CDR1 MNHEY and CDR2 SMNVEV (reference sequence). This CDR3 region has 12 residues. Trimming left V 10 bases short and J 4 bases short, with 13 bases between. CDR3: CATRGGAYGYTF. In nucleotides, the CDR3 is TGTGCCACCCGAGGGGGGGCCTATGGCTACACCTTC.

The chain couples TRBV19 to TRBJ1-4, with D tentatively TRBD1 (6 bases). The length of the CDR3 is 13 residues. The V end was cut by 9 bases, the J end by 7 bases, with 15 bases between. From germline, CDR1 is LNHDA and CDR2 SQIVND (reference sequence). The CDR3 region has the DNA TGTGCCAGCTTCAGGGGAGCTGGTGAAAAACTGTTTTTT. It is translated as CASFRGAGEKLFF.

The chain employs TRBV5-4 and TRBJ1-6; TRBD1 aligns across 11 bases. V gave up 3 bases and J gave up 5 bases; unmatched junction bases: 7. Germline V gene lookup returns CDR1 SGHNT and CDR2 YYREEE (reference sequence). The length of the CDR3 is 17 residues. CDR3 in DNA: TGTGCCAGCAGCTGGGGAGGGGACAGGGGGAATAATTCACCCCTCCACTTT. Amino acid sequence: CASSWGGDRGNNSPLHF.

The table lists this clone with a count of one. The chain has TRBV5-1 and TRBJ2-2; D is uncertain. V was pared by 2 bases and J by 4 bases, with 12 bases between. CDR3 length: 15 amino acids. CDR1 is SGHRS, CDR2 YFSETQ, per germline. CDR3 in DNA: TGCGCCAGCAGCTTAGCAGAGGTTTCCACCGGGGAGCTGTTTTTT. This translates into CASSLAEVSTGELFF.

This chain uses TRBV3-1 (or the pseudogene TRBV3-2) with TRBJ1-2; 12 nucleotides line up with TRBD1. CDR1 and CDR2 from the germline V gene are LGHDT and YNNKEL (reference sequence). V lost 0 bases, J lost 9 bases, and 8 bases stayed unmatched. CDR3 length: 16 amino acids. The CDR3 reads CASSQDAGTGGASYTF. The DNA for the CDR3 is TGTGCCAGCAGCCAAGATGCCGGGACAGGGGGCGCGAGCTACACCTTC.

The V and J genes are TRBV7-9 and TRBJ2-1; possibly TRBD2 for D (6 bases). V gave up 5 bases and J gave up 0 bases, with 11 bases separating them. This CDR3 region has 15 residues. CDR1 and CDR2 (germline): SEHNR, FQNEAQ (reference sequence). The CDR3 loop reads CASSAGSSSYNEQFF. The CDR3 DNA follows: TGTGCCAGCAGCGCGGGGAGTAGCTCCTACAATGAGCAGTTCTTC.

CDR3 DNA sequence: TGTGCCAGCAGCCCCGGACAGAGTAATTCACCCCTCCACTTT. This encodes CASSPGQSNSPLHF. V is TRBV7-9 and J is TRBJ1-6, with D possibly matching TRBD1 (6 bases). The CDR3 is 14 residues long. The V end was cut by 5 bases, the J end by 6 bases, with 11 bases between. CDR1 and CDR2 (germline): SEHNR, FQNEAQ (reference sequence).

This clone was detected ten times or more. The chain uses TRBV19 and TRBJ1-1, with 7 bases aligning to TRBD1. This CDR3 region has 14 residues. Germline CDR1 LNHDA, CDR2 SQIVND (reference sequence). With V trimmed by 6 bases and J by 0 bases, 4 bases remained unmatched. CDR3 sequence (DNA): TGTGCCAGTAGCCCGGGACAGATGAACACTGAAGCTTTCTTT. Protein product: CASSPGQMNTEAFF.

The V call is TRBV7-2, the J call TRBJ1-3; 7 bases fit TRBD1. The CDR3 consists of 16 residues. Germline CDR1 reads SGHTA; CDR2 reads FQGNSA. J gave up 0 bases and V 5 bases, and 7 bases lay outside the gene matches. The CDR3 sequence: CASSRQGGHSGNTIYF. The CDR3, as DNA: TGTGCCAGCAGCAGACAGGGCGGGCACTCTGGAAACACCATATATTTT.

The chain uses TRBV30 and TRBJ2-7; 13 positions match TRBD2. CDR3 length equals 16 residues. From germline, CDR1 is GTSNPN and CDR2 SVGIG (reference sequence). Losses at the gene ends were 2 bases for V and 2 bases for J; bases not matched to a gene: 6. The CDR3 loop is CAWSPSGTSGAYEQYF. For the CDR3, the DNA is TGTGCCTGGAGTCCTTCCGGGACTAGCGGGGCCTACGAGCAGTACTTC.

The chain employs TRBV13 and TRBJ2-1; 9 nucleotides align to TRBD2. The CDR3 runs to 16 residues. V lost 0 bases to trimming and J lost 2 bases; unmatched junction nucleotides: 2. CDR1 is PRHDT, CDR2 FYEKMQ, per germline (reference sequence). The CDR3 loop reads CASSLGAGGTYNEQFF. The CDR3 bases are TGTGCCAGCAGCTTAGGGGCGGGGGGGACCTACAATGAGCAGTTCTTC. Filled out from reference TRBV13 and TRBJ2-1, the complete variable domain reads AAGVIQSPRHLIKEKRETATLKCYPIPRHDTVYWYQQGPGQDPQFLISFYEKMQSDKGSIPDRFSAQQFSDYHSELNMSSLELGDSALYFCASSLGAGGTYNEQFFGPGTRLTVL.

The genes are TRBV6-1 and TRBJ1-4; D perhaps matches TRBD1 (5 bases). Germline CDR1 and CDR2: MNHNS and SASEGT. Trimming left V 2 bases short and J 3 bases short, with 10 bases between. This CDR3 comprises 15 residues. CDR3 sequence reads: CASSERGWANEKLFF. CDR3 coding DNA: TGTGCCAGCAGTGAAAGGGGTTGGGCTAATGAAAAACTGTTTTTT.